In its sample, the clone carrying this TCR beta chain was seen a few times. The CDR3 has 13 amino acids. The germline V gene encodes CDR1 MNHNY and CDR2 SVGAGI (reference sequence). J was trimmed by 8 bases and V by 11 bases; bases with no gene match: 8. Reverse transcription of all isolated RNA meant that expressed TCRB transcripts were sequenced. Libraries were prepared by immunoSEQ multiplex PCR; TCRdb keeps only in-frame clonotypes and omits some of them. Of almost 350,000 clones listed, 8% are singletons. This entry is derived from a study of beta chain features in type 1 diabetes. The source is a woman aged 18 to 35 in good health. Sequenced material: central memory CD4+ T cells from blood. The chain carries TRBV6-6 and TRBJ2-1, with 11 bases aligning to TRBD2. The CDR3 region has the DNA TGTGCCGCCTGCCTAGCGGGAGGCGATGAGCAGTTCTTC. It translates to CAACLAGGDEQFF.